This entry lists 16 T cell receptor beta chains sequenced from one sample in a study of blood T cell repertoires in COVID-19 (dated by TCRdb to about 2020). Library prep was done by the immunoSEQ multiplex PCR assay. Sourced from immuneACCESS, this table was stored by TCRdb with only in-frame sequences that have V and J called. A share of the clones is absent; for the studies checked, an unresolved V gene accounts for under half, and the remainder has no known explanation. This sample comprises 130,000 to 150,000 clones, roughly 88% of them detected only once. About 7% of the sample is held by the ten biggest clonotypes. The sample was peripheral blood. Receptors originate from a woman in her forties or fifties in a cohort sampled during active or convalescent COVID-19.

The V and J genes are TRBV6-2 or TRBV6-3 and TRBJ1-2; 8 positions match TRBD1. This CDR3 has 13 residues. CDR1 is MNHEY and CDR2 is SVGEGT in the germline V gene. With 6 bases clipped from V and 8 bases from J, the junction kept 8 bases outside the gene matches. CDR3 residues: CASSPNRGKGYTF. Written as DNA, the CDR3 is TGTGCCAGCAGCCCCAACAGGGGGAAAGGCTACACCTTC.

The CDR3 nucleotides read TGTGCCAGCAGCTTAGAGTACGGGGTTGGGCAGCCCCAGCATTTT. It codes for CASSLEYGVGQPQHF. The V call is TRBV7-6, the J call TRBJ1-5; D not resolved. The V gene's germline CDR1 is SGHVS and CDR2 FNYEAQ. The CDR3 length is 15 residues. V was cut by 1 base and J by 7 bases, with 14 bases left in between.

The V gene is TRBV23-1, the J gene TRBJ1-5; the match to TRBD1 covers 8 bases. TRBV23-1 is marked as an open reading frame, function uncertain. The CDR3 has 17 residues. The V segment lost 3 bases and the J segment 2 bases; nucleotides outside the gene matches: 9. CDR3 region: CASSHQGARPGNQPQHF. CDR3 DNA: TGCGCCAGCAGTCATCAGGGGGCGCGCCCAGGCAATCAGCCCCAGCATTTT.

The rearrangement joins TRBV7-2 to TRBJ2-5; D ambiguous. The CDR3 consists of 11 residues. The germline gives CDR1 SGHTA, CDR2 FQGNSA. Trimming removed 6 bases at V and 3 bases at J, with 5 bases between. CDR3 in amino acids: CASSKKETQYF. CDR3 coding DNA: TGTGCCAGCAGTAAAAAAGAGACCCAGTACTTC.

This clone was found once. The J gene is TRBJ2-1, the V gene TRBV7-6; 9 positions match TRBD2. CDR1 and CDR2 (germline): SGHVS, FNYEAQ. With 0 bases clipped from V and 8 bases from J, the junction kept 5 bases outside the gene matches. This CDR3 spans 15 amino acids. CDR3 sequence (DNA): TGTGCCAGCAGCTTAGCAGGGCGGGGGGGTGATGAGCAGTTCTTC. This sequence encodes CASSLAGRGGDEQFF. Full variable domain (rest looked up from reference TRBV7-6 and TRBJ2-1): GAGVSQSPRYKVTKRGQDVALRCDPISGHVSLYWYRQALGQGPEFLTYFNYEAQQDKSGLPNDRFSAERPEGSISTLTIQRTEQRDSAMYRCASSLAGRGGDEQFFGPGTRLTVL.

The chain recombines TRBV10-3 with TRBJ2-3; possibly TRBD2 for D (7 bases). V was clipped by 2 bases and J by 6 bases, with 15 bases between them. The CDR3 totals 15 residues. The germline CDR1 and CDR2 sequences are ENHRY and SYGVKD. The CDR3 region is CAISEGAGGPDTQYF. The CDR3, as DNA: TGTGCCATCAGTGAGGGGGCCGGGGGGCCCGATACGCAGTATTTT.

The CDR3 spells CAITWDSNTEAFF. DNA for the CDR3: TGTGCCATCACTTGGGACAGTAACACTGAAGCTTTCTTT. The genes are TRBV10-3 and TRBJ1-1, with TRBD1 matching over 7 bases. Trimming took 7 bases from V and 2 from J; bases not matched to a gene: 4. The germline gives CDR1 ENHRY, CDR2 SYGVKD. The CDR3 loop spans 13 amino acids.

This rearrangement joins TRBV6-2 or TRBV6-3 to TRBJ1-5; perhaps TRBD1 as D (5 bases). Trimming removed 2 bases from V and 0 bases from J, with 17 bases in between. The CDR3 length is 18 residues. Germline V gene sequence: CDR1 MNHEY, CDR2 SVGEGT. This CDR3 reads CASSYDRPHYYSNQPQHF. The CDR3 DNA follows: TGTGCCAGCAGTTACGACAGACCCCACTATTATAGCAATCAGCCCCAGCATTTT.

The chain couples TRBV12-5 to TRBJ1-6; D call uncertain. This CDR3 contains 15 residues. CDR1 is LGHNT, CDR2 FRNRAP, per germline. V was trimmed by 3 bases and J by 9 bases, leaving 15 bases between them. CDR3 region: CASGFKRLIGSPLHF. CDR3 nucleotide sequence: TGTGCTAGTGGTTTTAAGAGGTTGATTGGTTCACCCCTCCACTTT.

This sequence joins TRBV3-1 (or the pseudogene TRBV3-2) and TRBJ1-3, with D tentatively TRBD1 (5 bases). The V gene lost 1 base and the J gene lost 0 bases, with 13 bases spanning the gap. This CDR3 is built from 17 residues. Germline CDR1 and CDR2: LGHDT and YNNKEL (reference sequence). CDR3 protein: CASSQAWGRGSGNTIYF. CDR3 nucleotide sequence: TGTGCCAGCAGCCAAGCCTGGGGCCGCGGCTCTGGAAACACCATATATTTT.

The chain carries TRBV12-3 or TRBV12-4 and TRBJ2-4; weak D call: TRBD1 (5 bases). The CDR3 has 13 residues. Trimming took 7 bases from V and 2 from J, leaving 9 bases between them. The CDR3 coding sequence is TGTGCCAGCAAGTCAGGGACCAAAAACATTCAGTACTTC. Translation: CASKSGTKNIQYF.

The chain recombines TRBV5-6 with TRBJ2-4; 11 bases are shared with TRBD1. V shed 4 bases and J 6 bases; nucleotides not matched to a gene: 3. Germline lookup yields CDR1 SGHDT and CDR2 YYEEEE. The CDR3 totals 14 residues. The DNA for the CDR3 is TGTGCCAGCAGCCATGGACAGGGGGCAAACATTCAGTACTTC. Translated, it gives CASSHGQGANIQYF.

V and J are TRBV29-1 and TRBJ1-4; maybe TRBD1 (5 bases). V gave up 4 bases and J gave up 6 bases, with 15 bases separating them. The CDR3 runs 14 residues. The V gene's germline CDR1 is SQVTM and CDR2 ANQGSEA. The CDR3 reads CSVAGSRVDEKLFF. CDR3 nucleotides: TGCAGCGTTGCCGGAAGCAGGGTTGATGAAAAACTGTTTTTT.

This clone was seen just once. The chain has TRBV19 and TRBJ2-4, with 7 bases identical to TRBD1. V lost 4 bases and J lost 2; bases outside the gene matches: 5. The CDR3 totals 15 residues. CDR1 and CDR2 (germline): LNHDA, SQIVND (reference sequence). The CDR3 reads CASSRDRVTKNIQYF. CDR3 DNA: TGTGCCAGTAGTAGAGACAGGGTGACCAAAAACATTCAGTACTTC.

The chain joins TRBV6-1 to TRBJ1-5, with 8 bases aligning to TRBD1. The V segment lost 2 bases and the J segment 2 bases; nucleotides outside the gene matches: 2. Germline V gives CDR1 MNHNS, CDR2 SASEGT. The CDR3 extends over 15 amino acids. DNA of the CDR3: TGTGCCAGCAGTGAACAGGGGGCGGGCAATCAGCCCCAGCATTTT. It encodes CASSEQGAGNQPQHF.

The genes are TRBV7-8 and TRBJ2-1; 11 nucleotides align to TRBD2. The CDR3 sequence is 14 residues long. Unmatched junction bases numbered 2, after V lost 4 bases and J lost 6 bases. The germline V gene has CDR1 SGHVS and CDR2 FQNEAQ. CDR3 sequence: CASSSGTSGNEQFF. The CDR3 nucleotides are TGTGCCAGCAGCTCTGGGACTAGCGGCAATGAGCAGTTCTTC.